Listed below are T cell receptor beta chains from one sample, sequenced in a study of T cell responses to AZD1222 COVID-19 vaccine. The protocol was immunoSEQ multiplex PCR, while the TCRdb copy is restricted to in-frame clones and leaves out a portion. The sample contains around 66,000 clones, about four fifths of which appear only once. Sequences were derived from peripheral blood, sampled on day 0 of MenACWY control vaccination. These receptors came from an adult in good health. Each CDR3 is given with its conserved first and last residue. The D gene is left open where the match is weak. Clone size is shown for a subset of rows, as once, few, many or a class of expanded clone.

v_gene	len	d_gene	j_gene	abundance	CDR3aa	CDR3nt
TRBV5-4	14	TRBD2	TRBJ2-7	NA	CASSSWTSGHEQYF	TGTGCCAGCAGCTCCTGGACTAGCGGCCACGAGCAGTACTTC
TRBV9	16	NA	TRBJ2-2	NA	CASSVGGRQNTGELFF	TGTGCCAGCAGCGTAGGGGGCAGGCAGAACACCGGGGAGCTGTTTTTT
TRBV18	15	NA	TRBJ1-1	NA	CASSPVRTANTEAFF	TGTGCCAGCTCACCAGTGAGGACAGCTAACACTGAAGCTTTCTTT
TRBV5-1	15	NA	TRBJ2-2	NA	CASSVGQQSTGELFF	TGCGCCAGCAGCGTTGGACAGCAGAGCACCGGGGAGCTGTTTTTT
TRBV19	11	NA	TRBJ1-1	NA	CASFRGTEAFF	TGTGCCAGCTTTAGGGGGACTGAAGCTTTCTTT
TRBV5-1	16	NA	TRBJ2-4	few	CASSLGSDSAKNIQYF	TGCGCCAGCAGCTTGGGGTCCGACTCGGCCAAAAACATTCAGTACTTC
TRBV28	16	TRBD2	TRBJ2-1	few	CASSINRRGGLNEQFF	TGTGCCAGCAGCATAAATCGGCGGGGGGGATTGAATGAGCAGTTCTTC
TRBV4-1	14	NA	TRBJ1-3	few	CASSQALAGNTIYF	TGCGCCAGCAGCCAGGCCTTGGCTGGAAACACCATATATTTT
TRBV2	13	TRBD1	TRBJ1-1	NA	CASSEATGVEAFF	TGTGCCAGCAGTGAGGCGACAGGGGTGGAAGCTTTCTTT
TRBV4-1	16	NA	TRBJ1-3	NA	CASSQSQGKSGNTIYF	TGCGCCAGCAGCCAATCGCAGGGAAAATCTGGAAACACCATATATTTT
TRBV29-1	14	TRBD1	TRBJ1-1	NA	CSVEKTGGLTEAFF	TGCAGCGTTGAAAAAACAGGGGGATTAACTGAAGCTTTCTTT
TRBV2	15	NA	TRBJ1-6	NA	CASTRRSSYNSPLHF	TGTGCCAGCACGCGCCGGAGCTCCTATAATTCACCCCTCCACTTT
TRBV30	14	TRBD1	TRBJ1-5	medium-sized	CAWSKGQGTQPQHF	TGTGCCTGGAGTAAAGGACAGGGGACTCAGCCCCAGCATTTT
TRBV30	10	NA	TRBJ1-2	NA	CAAQNYGYTF	TGTGCCGCCCAAAACTATGGCTACACCTTC
TRBV7-9	12	NA	TRBJ1-5	medium-sized	CASSLGSQPQHF	TGTGCCAGCAGCTTAGGGAGTCAGCCCCAGCATTTT
TRBV2	13	NA	TRBJ2-7	once	CASSLFRDNEQYF	TGTGCCAGCAGTCTATTCCGGGACAACGAGCAGTACTTC
TRBV6-5	15	NA	TRBJ2-1	NA	CASSYGQLQGNEQFF	TGTGCCAGCAGTTATGGACAGCTCCAGGGGAATGAGCAGTTCTTC